The 21 T cell receptor beta chains in this list originate from one sample, sequenced in a study of TIL therapy for anti-PD-1-resistant metastatic lung cancer. This was the immunoSEQ v3 assay. Generated by immunoSEQ multiplex PCR, the TCRdb table keeps only in-frame clones and is missing some. Of some 16,000 clones detected, around 70% appear once; the ten largest clones hold about 35%. As to time point: pre-treatment sample, taken before nivolumab and TIL therapy. The sequencing here drew on blood, taken at baseline. The receptors originated from a person aged 25-85 years with non-small cell lung cancer.

The rearrangement links TRBV11-2 to TRBJ2-3; D not resolved. The V end lost 5 bases, the J end lost 6 bases, and 24 bases lay between the germline ends. The germline CDR1 and CDR2 sequences are SGHAT and FQNNGV. CDR3 length: 17 amino acids. The CDR3 coding sequence is TGTGCCAGCAGCCCGCGGACGCAAAGATTGATTGGGGATACGCAGTATTTT. This codes for CASSPRTQRLIGDTQYF.

The chain couples TRBV5-1 to TRBJ2-3, with a weak D call TRBD1 (5 bases). Germline V lookup: CDR1 SGHRS, CDR2 YFSETQ. This CDR3 is built from 14 residues. Trimming stripped 0 bases from V and 4 bases from J, with 9 bases between. The CDR3 DNA reads as TGCGCCAGCAGCTTGGGGGGCACCGCAGATACGCAGTATTTT. Amino acids: CASSLGGTADTQYF.

The V gene is TRBV6-1, the J gene TRBJ2-1; maybe TRBD1 (6 bases). Germline CDR1 and CDR2: MNHNS and SASEGT. There are 15 residues in the CDR3. V shed 1 base and J shed 7 bases, with 14 bases lying between them. Here the CDR3 DNA reads TGTGCCAGCAGTGAAGGGTCAGGGGAATCAAATGAGCAGTTCTTC. It codes for CASSEGSGESNEQFF.

The rearrangement links TRBV19 to TRBJ1-3; D call uncertain. Trimming stripped 3 bases from V and 0 bases from J, with 12 bases between. Germline loops: CDR1 LNHDA, CDR2 SQIVND (reference sequence). The CDR3 length is 16 residues. This CDR3 is CASSIGGRVSGNTIYF. The CDR3, as DNA: TGTGCCAGTAGTATTGGTGGCAGAGTCTCTGGAAACACCATATATTTT.

This clone was seen a handful of times. This sequence joins TRBV11-3 and TRBJ2-7, with no clear D. This CDR3 comprises 13 residues. V dropped 5 bases and J dropped 5 bases, with 13 bases sitting between them. The germline V gene encodes CDR1 SGHNT and CDR2 YENEEA. The DNA for the CDR3 is TGTGCCAGCAGCCCCCCCACCGGCCACGAGCAGTACTTC. Its protein product is CASSPPTGHEQYF. Together with reference TRBV11-3 and TRBJ2-7, the CDR3 gives the full variable domain: EAGVVQSPRYKIIEKKQPVAFWCNPISGHNTLYWYLQNLGQGPELLIRYENEEAVDDSQLPKDRFSAERLKGVDSTLKIQPAELGDSAVYLCASSPPTGHEQYFGPGTRLTVT.

The chain is built from TRBV9 and TRBJ1-3; D gene uncertain. Germline CDR1 SGDLS, CDR2 YYNGEE. The V gene lost 3 bases and the J gene lost 0 bases, with 7 bases spanning the gap. The CDR3 is made up of 14 amino acids. The CDR3 DNA reads as TGTGCCAGCAGCGCTCAGATCTCTGGAAACACCATATATTTT. It translates to CASSAQISGNTIYF.

The J gene is TRBJ2-7, the V gene TRBV6-5; D is undetermined. The V end lost 2 bases, the J end lost 0 bases, and 8 bases lay between the germline ends. The CDR3 consists of 14 residues. The germline gives CDR1 MNHEY, CDR2 SVGAGI. The CDR3 reads CASSYTDDSYEQYF. Here the CDR3 DNA reads TGTGCCAGCAGTTACACTGACGACTCCTACGAGCAGTACTTC.

This chain uses TRBV30 with TRBJ2-7, with D possibly called TRBD1 or TRBD2 (5 bases each). Trimming took 2 bases from V and 3 from J, leaving 17 bases between them. Germline V lookup: CDR1 GTSNPN, CDR2 SVGIG (reference sequence). The CDR3 extends over 15 amino acids. CDR3 sequence reads: CAWSHLGTANYEQYF. In DNA form, the CDR3 reads TGTGCCTGGAGTCATCTCGGGACGGCCAACTACGAGCAGTACTTC.

This chain uses TRBV6-5 with TRBJ1-5, with TRBD1 matching over 12 bases. Germline CDR1 is MNHEY and CDR2 is SVGAGI. V dropped 6 bases and J dropped 5; count of bases not matched to a gene: 5. This CDR3 contains 15 residues. Written as DNA, the CDR3 is TGTGCCAGCAGAAGGGACAGGGGGCACGATCAGCCCCAGCATTTT. It translates to CASRRDRGHDQPQHF.

The chain couples TRBV7-2 to TRBJ1-1; D uncertain. The CDR3 length is 14 residues. Per germline, CDR1 SGHTA and CDR2 FQGNSA. The ends were cut back, 1 base at V and 5 bases at J, with 11 bases in the middle. The chain's CDR3 is CASSLGGGWTEAFF. As DNA, the CDR3 is TGTGCCAGCAGCTTAGGTGGAGGGTGGACTGAAGCTTTCTTT.

This chain joins TRBV7-2 and TRBJ2-5, with D unresolved. In germline, CDR1 is SGHTA, CDR2 FQGNSA. Trimming shortened V by 1 base and J by 5 bases, and 5 bases separated the two germline ends. The CDR3 runs to 12 residues. This chain's CDR3 is CASSLVKETQYF. The CDR3 DNA reads as TGTGCCAGCAGCTTAGTTAAGGAGACCCAGTACTTC.

This clone has just one count. The gene calls are TRBV7-9 and TRBJ1-1; perhaps TRBD1 as D (5 bases). Trimming took off 5 bases at V and 2 bases at J, with 12 bases between the two ends. CDR1 and CDR2 from the germline V gene are SEHNR and FQNEAQ (reference sequence). The CDR3 has 14 residues. CDR3 in amino acids: CASSRWDFNTEAFF. As DNA, the CDR3 is TGTGCCAGCAGCCGATGGGACTTTAACACTGAAGCTTTCTTT.

This clone was seen once. The rearrangement uses TRBV5-1 and TRBJ2-5, with 11 bases that match TRBD2. This CDR3 has 15 residues. Germline CDR1 reads SGHRS; CDR2 reads YFSETQ. V lost 4 bases and J lost 2; bases outside the gene matches: 4. CDR3 DNA sequence: TGCGCCAGCAGCCCGACTAGCGGGGAACAAGAGACCCAGTACTTC. Translation: CASSPTSGEQETQYF. The entire variable domain, with the rest obtained from reference TRBV5-1 and TRBJ2-5, is as follows: KAGVTQTPRYLIKTRGQQVTLSCSPISGHRSVSWYQQTPGQGLQFLFEYFSETQRNKGNFPGRFSGRQFSNSRSEMNVSTLELGDSALYLCASSPTSGEQETQYFGPGTRLLVL.

The rearrangement joins TRBV5-6 to TRBJ1-2; a possible D gene is TRBD1 (5 bases). CDR1 SGHDT and CDR2 YYEEEE come from the germline V gene. V was shortened by 0 bases and J by 5 bases, with 20 bases between the two germline ends. The CDR3 extends over 17 amino acids. CDR3 residues: CASSLGRQGSLLYGYTF. CDR3 coding DNA: TGTGCCAGCAGCTTGGGGCGGCAGGGCTCCTTGCTTTATGGCTACACCTTC.

This chain joins TRBV6-5 and TRBJ1-6, with D hard to call. V was pared by 4 bases and J by 7 bases, with 5 bases between. The CDR3 has 12 amino acids. CDR1 is MNHEY, CDR2 SVGAGI, per germline. The CDR3 DNA is TGTGCCAGCAGTTCCGGGAATTCACCCCTCCACTTT. This encodes CASSSGNSPLHF.

The chain uses TRBV7-2 and TRBJ2-5, with D possibly being TRBD2 (6 bases). V was shortened by 5 bases and J by 2 bases, with 12 bases between the two germline ends. The CDR3 consists of 14 residues. Germline lookup yields CDR1 SGHTA and CDR2 FQGNSA. CDR3 sequence reads: CASSRMGGQETQYF. CDR3 DNA: TGTGCCAGCAGCCGTATGGGGGGTCAAGAGACCCAGTACTTC.

The chain is built from TRBV27 and TRBJ2-7; 9 bases are shared with TRBD1. The length of the CDR3 is 14 residues. CDR1 MNHEY and CDR2 SMNVEV come from the germline V gene (reference sequence). J was trimmed by 1 base and V by 7 bases; bases with no gene match: 5. Here the CDR3 DNA reads TGTGCCAGCAAAGTAGGACAGGGGTCCTACGAGCAGTACTTC. Translation: CASKVGQGSYEQYF.

This chain links TRBV5-6 with TRBJ2-5; the D gene is possibly TRBD2 (5 bases). CDR1 and CDR2 from the germline V gene are SGHDT and YYEEEE. V lost 0 bases, J lost 11 bases, and 14 bases lay in between. CDR3 length equals 13 residues. This chain's CDR3 is CASSLARGLEQYF. CDR3 in DNA: TGTGCCAGCAGCTTGGCCAGAGGGTTAGAGCAGTACTTC.

This rearrangement joins TRBV4-3 to TRBJ2-1; a weak D match, TRBD2 (5 bases). The CDR3 has 15 residues. V lost 4 bases and J 0 bases, leaving 10 bases between the germline ends. Per the germline V gene, CDR1 is LGHNA and CDR2 is YSLEER. The CDR3 loop is CASSRRTSSYNEQFF. The CDR3 DNA reads TGCGCCAGCAGCCGGCGTACTAGCTCCTACAATGAGCAGTTCTTC.

In its sample, this clone was seen a few times. The chain joins TRBV27 to TRBJ1-1; no definite D call. The germline gives CDR1 MNHEY, CDR2 SMNVEV (reference sequence). V was pared by 7 bases and J by 3 bases, with 21 bases between. The CDR3 spans 16 residues. The CDR3 bases are TGTGCCAGCATCAAAAATGCGGCCCCGAGCCACACTGAAGCTTTCTTT. It codes for CASIKNAAPSHTEAFF.

As for this clone: One end of the junction varies from germline; a read error may be responsible. The J gene is TRBJ2-2, the V gene TRBV4-1, with D tentatively TRBD2 (5 bases). The CDR3 runs to 17 residues. The germline V gene has CDR1 MGHRA and CDR2 YSYEKL. CDR3 nucleotide sequence: TGCGTCAGCAGCCAAAATAACTACGCCGGGAAGACCGGGGAGCTGTTTTTT. Protein sequence: CVSSQNNYAGKTGELFF.